This TCR beta chain was sequenced for a study of OX40 agonist ivuxolimab in advanced cancers. General study points: The expanded peripheral T cells' antigen specificity was not determined.

As to this clone: Antigen unknown.

The method was immunoSEQ multiplex PCR; TCRdb's version includes in-frame clones alone and lacks a portion of them. This table holds 20,000 to 30,000 clones, approximately 77% found once. This CDR3 spans 15 amino acids. Germline CDR1 reads SGHTA; CDR2 reads FQGNSA. The V and J ends lost 6 bases and 0 bases respectively, with 12 bases between them. The source was CD4+ or CD8+ T cells sorted from blood, collected in a trial of the OX40 agonist ivuxolimab. This clonotype originated in an adult with an advanced solid tumor such as melanoma, head and neck, liver or kidney cancer. V gene TRBV7-2 combines with J gene TRBJ2-1; D call uncertain. The CDR3 nucleotides are TGTGCCAGCAGAGTACCGGGTAGCTCCTACAATGAGCAGTTCTTC. Translating gives CASRVPGSSYNEQFF.